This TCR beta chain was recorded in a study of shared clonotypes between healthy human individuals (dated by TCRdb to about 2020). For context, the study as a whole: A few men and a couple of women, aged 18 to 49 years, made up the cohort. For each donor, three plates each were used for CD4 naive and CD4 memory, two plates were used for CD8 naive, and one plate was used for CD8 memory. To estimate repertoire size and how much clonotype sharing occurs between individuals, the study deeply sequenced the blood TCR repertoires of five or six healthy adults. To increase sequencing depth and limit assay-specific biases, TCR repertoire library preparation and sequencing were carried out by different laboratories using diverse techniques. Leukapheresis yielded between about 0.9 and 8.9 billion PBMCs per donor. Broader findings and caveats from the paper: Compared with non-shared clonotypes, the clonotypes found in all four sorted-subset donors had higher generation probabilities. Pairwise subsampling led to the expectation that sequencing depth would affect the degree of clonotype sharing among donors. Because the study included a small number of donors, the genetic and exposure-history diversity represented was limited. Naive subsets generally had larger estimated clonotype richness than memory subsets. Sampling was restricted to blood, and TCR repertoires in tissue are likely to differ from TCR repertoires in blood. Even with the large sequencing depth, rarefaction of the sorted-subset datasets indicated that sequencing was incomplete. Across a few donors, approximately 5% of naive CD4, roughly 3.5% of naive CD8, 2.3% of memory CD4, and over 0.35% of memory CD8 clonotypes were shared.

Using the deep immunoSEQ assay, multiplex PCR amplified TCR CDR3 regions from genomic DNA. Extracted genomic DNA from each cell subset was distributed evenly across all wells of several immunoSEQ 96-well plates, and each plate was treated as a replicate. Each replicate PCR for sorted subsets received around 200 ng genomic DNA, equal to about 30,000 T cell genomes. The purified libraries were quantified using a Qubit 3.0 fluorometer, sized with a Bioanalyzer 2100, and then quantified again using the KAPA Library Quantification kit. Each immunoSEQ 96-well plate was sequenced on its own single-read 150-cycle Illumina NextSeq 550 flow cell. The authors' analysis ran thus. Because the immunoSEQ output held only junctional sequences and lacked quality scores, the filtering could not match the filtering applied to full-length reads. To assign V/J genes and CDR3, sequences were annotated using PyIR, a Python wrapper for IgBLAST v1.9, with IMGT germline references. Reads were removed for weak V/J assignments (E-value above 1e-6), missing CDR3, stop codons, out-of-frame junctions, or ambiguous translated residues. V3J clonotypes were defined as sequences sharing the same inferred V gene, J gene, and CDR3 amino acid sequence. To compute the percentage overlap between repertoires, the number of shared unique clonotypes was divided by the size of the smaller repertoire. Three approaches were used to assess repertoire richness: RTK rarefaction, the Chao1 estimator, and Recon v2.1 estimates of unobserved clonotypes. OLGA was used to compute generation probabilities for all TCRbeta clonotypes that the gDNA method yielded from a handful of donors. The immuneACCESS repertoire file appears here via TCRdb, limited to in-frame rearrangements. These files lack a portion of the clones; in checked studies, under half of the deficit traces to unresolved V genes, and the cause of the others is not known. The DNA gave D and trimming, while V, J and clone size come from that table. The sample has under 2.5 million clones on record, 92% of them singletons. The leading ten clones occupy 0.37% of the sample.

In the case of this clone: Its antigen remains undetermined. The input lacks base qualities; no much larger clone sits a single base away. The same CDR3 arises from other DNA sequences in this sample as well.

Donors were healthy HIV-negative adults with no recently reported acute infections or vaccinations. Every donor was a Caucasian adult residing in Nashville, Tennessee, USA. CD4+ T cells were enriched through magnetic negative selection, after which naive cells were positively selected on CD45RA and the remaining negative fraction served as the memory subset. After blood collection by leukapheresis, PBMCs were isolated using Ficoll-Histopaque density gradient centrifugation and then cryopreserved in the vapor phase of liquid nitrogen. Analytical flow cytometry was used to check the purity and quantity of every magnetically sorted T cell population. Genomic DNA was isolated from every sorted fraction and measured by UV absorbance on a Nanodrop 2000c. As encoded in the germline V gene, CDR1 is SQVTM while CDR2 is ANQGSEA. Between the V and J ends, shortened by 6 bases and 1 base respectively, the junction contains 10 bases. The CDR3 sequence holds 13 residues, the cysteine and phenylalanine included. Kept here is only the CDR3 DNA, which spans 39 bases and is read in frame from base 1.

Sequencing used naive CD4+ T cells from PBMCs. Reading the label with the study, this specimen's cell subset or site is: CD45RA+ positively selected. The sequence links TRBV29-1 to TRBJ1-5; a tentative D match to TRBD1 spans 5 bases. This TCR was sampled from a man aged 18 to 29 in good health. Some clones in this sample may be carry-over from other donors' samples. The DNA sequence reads TGCAGCGTATCGGGGGGAAGCAATCAGCCCCAGCATTTT. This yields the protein CSVSGGSNQPQHF.